This T cell receptor beta chain was obtained from a study of regulatory T cells in long-lasting Graves disease. Trimming cost V 2 bases and J 2 bases, with 9 bases left between them. Germline CDR1 and CDR2: SEHNR and FQNEAQ (reference sequence). The CDR3 has 14 residues. Arm-PCR of CDR3 regions and iRepertoire HTBI primers were used to build TCR beta libraries. TCRdb redid the calling of the multiplex PCR reads with MiXCR, one entry per CDR3 protein. This table holds 400,000 to 500,000 distinct CDR3 sequences, around a fifth found once. Specified time point: persistent/refractory GD, antithyroid drugs over 5 years with positive TRAb. Preparation of the TCR library used RNA extracted from PBMCs.

This clonotype originated in a female donor with Graves disease. This chain uses TRBV7-9 with TRBJ2-5; D is unclear. The sequencing used peripheral blood mononuclear cells (PBMCs), collected when the disease was refractory, from a patient treated with antithyroid drugs. For the CDR3, the DNA is TGTGCCAGCAGCTTACAGCAGGCACAAGAGACCCAGTACTTC. As protein: CASSLQQAQETQYF.